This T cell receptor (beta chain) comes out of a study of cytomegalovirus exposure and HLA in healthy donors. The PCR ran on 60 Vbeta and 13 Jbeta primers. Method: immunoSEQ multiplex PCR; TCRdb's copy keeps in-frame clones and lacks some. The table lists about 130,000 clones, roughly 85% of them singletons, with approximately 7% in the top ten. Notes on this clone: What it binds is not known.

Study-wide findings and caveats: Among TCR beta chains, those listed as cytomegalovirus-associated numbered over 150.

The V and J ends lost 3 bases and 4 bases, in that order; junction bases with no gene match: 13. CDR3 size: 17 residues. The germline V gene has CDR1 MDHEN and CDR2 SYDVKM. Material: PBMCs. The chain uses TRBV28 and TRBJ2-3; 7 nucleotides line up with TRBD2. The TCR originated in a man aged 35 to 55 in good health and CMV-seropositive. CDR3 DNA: TGTGCCAGCAGTTTCTGGCGGGAGCAGAGTGGGGCAGATACGCAGTATTTT. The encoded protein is CASSFWREQSGADTQYF. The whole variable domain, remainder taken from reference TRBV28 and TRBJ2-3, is DVKVTQSSRYLVKRTGEKVFLECVQDMDHENMFWYRQDPGLGLRLIYFSYDVKMKEKGDIPEGYSVSREKKERFSLILESASTNQTSMYLCASSFWREQSGADTQYFGPGTRLTVL.